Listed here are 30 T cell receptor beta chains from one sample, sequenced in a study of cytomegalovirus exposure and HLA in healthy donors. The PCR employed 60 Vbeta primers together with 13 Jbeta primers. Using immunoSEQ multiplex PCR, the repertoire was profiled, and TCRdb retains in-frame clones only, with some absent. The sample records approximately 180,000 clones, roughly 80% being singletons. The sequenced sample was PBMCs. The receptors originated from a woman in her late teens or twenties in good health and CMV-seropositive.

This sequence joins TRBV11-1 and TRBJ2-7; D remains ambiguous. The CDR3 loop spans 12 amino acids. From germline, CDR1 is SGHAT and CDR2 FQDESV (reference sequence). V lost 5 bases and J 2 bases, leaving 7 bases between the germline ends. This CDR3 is CASSHRAYEQYF. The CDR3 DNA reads TGTGCCAGCAGCCACCGCGCCTACGAGCAGTACTTC.

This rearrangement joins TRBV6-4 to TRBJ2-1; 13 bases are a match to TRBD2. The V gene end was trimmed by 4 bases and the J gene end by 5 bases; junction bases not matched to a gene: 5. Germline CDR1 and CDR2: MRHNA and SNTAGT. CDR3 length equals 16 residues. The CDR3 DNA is TGTGCCAGCAGTGCCTCGGGACTAGCGGGGAACAATGAGCAGTTCTTC. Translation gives CASSASGLAGNNEQFF.

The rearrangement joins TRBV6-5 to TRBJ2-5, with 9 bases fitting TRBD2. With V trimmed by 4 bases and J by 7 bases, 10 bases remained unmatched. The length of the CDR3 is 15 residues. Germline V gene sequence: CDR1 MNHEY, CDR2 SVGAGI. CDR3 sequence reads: CASSSVAGARSTQYF. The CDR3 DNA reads TGTGCCAGCAGTTCCGTAGCGGGGGCCCGATCGACCCAGTACTTC.

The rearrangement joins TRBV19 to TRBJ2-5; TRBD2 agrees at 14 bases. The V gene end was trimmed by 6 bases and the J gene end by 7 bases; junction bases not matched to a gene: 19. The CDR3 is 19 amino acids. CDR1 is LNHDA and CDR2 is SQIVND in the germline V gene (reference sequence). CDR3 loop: CASSQDGTSGGASIVTQYF. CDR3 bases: TGTGCCAGTAGCCAGGACGGGACTAGCGGGGGAGCTAGCATTGTGACCCAGTACTTC. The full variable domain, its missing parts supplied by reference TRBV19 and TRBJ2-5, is DGGITQSPKYLFRKEGQNVTLSCEQNLNHDAMYWYRQDPGQGLRLIYYSQIVNDFQKGDIAEGYSVSREKKESFPLTVTSAQKNPTAFYLCASSQDGTSGGASIVTQYFGPGTRLLVL.

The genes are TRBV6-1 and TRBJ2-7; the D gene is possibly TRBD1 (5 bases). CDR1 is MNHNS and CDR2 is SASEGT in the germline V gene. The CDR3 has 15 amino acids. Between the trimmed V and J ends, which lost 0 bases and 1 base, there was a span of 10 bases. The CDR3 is CASSEALYRSYEQYF. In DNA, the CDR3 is TGTGCCAGCAGTGAAGCGCTTTACAGGTCCTACGAGCAGTACTTC.

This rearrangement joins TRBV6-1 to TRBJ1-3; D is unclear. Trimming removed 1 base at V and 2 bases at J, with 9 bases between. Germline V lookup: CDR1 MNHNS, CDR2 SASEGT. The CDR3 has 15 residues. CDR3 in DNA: TGTGCCAGCAGTGAAGAATGGCATCCTGGAAACACCATATATTTT. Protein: CASSEEWHPGNTIYF.

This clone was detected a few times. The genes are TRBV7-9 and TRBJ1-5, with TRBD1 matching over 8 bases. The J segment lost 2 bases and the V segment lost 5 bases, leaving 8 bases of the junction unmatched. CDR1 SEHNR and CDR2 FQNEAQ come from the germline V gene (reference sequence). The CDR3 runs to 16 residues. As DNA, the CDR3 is TGTGCCAGCAGCGAGGGACAGGCCCGGGGCAATCAGCCCCAGCATTTT. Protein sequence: CASSEGQARGNQPQHF. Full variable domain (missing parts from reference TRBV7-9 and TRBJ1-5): DTGVSQNPRHKITKRGQNVTFRCDPISEHNRLYWYRQTLGQGPEFLTYFQNEAQLEKSRLLSDRFSAERPKGSFSTLEIQRTEQGDSAMYLCASSEGQARGNQPQHFGDGTRLSIL.

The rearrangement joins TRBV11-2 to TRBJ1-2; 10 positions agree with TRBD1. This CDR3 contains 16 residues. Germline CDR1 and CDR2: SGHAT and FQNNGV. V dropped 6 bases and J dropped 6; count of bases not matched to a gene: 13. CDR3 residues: CASSPVTGGIFDGYTF. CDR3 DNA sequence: TGTGCCAGCAGTCCAGTGACAGGGGGCATTTTCGATGGCTACACCTTC.

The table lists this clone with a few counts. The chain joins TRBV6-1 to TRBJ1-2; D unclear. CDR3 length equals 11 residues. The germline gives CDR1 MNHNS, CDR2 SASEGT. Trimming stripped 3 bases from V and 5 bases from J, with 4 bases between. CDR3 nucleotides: TGTGCCAGCAGTGACCTATATGGCTACACCTTC. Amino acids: CASSDLYGYTF.

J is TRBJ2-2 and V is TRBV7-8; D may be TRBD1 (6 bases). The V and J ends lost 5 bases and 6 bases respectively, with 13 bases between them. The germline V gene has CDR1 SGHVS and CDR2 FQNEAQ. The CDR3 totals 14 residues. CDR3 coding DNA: TGTGCCAGCAGCAAACAGGGTTTCGCCGGGGAGCTGTTTTTT. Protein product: CASSKQGFAGELFF.

CDR3 loop: CASGKEGVPSGANVLTF. The CDR3, as DNA: TGCGCCAGCGGTAAAGAAGGGGTTCCCTCCGGGGCCAACGTCCTGACTTTC. The chain combines TRBV10-1 with TRBJ2-6, with a tentative D call TRBD1 (5 bases). V lost 8 bases, J lost 4 bases, and 21 bases lay in between. The germline CDR1 and CDR2 sequences are WNHNN and SYGVQD (reference sequence). The CDR3 length is 17 residues.

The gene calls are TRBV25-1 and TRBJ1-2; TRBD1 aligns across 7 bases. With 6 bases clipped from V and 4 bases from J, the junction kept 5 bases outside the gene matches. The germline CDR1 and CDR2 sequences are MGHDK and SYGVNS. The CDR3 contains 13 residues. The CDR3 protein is CASRDRNLYGYTF. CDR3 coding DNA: TGTGCCAGCAGGGACAGGAACCTCTATGGCTACACCTTC.

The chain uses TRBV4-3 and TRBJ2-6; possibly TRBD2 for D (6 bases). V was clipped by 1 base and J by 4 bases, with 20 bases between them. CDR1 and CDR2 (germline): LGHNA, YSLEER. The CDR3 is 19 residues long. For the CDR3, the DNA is TGCGCCAGCAGCCAAGGTCTTCTGGGACTGAGCTCGGGGGCCAACGTCCTGACTTTC. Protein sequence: CASSQGLLGLSSGANVLTF.

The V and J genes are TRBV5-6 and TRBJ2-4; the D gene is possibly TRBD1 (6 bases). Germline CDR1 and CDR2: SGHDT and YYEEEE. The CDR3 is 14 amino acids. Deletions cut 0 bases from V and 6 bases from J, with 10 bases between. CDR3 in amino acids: CASSLDRVLNIQYF. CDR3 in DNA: TGTGCCAGCAGCTTGGACAGGGTACTAAACATTCAGTACTTC. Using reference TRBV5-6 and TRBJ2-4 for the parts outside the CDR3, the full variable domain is DAGVTQSPTHLIKTRGQQVTLRCSPKSGHDTVSWYQQALGQGPQFIFQYYEEEERQRGNFPDRFSGHQFPNYSSELNVNALLLGDSALYLCASSLDRVLNIQYFGAGTRLSVL.

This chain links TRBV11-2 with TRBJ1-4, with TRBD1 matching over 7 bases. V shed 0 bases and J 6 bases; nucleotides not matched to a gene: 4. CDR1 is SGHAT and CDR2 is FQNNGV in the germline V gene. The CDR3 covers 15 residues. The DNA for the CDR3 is TGTGCCAGCAGCTTAGATCGAGGGGGCTATGAAAAACTGTTTTTT. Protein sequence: CASSLDRGGYEKLFF.

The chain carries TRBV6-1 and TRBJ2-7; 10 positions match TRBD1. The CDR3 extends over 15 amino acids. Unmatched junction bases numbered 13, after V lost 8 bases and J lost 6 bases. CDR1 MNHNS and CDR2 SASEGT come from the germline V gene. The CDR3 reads CASPRVGTGVGEQYF. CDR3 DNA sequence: TGTGCCAGCCCTAGAGTCGGGACAGGGGTGGGCGAGCAGTACTTC.

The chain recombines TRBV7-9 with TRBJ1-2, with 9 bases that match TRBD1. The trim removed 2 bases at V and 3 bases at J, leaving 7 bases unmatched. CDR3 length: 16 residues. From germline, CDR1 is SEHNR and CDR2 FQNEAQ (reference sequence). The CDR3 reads CASSLPAGQGDYGYTF. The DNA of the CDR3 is TGTGCCAGCAGCTTACCCGCGGGACAGGGTGACTATGGCTACACCTTC.

DNA of the CDR3: TGTGCCAGCAGTGGTACAGGGGCGCACTATGGCTACACCTTC. This gives the protein CASSGTGAHYGYTF. This chain connects TRBV2 to TRBJ1-2; the match to TRBD1 covers 7 bases. This CDR3 region has 14 residues. The junction had 5 bases not matched to a gene; V was cut back by 4 bases and J by 3 bases. Germline assignment: CDR1 SNHLY and CDR2 FYNNEI. Variable domain in full (rest from reference TRBV2 and TRBJ1-2): EPEVTQTPSHQVTQMGQEVILRCVPISNHLYFYWYRQILGQKVEFLVSFYNNEISEKSEIFDDQFSVERPDGSNFTLKIRSTKLEDSAMYFCASSGTGAHYGYTFGSGTRLTVV.

The CDR3, as DNA: TGTGCCAGCAGTGACATCGAGGACAGCCATAGCTCCTACGAGCAGTACTTC. Translation gives CASSDIEDSHSSYEQYF. The chain uses TRBV2 and TRBJ2-7, with D possibly being TRBD1 (6 bases). The CDR3 runs to 17 residues. The V gene's germline CDR1 is SNHLY and CDR2 FYNNEI. V lost 3 bases and J 0 bases, leaving 18 bases between the germline ends.

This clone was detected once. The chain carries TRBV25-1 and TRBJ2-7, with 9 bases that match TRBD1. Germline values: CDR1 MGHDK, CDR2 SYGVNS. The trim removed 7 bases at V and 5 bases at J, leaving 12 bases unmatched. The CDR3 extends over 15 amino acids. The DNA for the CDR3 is TGTGCCAGCAAATCCGGCACAGGGGGCCCCCACGAGCAGTACTTC. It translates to CASKSGTGGPHEQYF.

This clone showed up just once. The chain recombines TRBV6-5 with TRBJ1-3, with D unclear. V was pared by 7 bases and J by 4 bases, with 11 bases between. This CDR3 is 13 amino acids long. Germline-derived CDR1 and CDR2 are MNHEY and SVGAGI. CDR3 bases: TGTGCCAGCATCACCCGCGAAGGAAACACCATATATTTT. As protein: CASITREGNTIYF.

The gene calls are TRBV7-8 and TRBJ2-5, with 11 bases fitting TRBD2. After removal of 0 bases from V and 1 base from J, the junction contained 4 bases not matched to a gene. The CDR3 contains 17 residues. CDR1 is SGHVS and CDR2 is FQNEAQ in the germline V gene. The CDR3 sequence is CASSLASLAGGQETQYF. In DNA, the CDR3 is TGTGCCAGCAGCTTAGCGTCGCTAGCGGGGGGCCAAGAGACCCAGTACTTC.

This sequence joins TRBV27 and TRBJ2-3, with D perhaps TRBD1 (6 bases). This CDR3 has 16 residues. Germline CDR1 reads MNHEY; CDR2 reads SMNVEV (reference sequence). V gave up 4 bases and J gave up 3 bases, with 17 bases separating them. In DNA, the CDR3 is TGTGCCAGCAGTTCTCTCAGGGGCCCCCGAACAGATACGCAGTATTTT. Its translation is CASSSLRGPRTDTQYF.

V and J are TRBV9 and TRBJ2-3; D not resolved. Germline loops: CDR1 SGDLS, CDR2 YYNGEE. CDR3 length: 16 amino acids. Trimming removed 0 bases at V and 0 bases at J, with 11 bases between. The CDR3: CASSVDGGSSTDTQYF. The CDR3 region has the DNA TGTGCCAGCAGCGTAGATGGCGGATCTAGCACAGATACGCAGTATTTT.

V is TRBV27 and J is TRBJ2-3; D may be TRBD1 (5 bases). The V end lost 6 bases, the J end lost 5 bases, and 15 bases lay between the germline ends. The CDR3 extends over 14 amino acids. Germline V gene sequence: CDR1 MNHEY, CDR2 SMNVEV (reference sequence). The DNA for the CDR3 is TGTGCCAGCAGGGATACAGGAGCCATAGATACGCAGTATTTT. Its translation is CASRDTGAIDTQYF.

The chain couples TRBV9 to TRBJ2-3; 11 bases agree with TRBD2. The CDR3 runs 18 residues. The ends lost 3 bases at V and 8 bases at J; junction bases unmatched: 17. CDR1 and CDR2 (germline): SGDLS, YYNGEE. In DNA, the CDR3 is TGTGCCAGCAGCGACCCATTTTTAGCGGGGGGGCCGTCGGTTACGCAGTATTTT. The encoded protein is CASSDPFLAGGPSVTQYF.

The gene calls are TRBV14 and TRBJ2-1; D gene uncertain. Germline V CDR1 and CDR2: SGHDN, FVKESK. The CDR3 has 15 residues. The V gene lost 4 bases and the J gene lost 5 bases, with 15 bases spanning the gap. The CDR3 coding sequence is TGTGCCAGCAGCCCCGGTGCGGCCTGGCACAATGAGCAGTTCTTC. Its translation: CASSPGAAWHNEQFF. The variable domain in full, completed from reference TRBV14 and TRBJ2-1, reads EAGVTQFPSHSVIEKGQTVTLRCDPISGHDNLYWYRRVMGKEIKFLLHFVKESKQDESGMPNNRFLAERTGGTYSTLKVQPAELEDSGVYFCASSPGAAWHNEQFFGPGTRLTVL.

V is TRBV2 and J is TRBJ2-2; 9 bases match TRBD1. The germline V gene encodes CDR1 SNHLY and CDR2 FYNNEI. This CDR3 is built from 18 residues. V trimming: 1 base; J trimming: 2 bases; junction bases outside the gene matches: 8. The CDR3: CASSEVTGGTYNTGELFF. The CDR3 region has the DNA TGTGCCAGCAGTGAAGTGACAGGGGGGACCTATAACACCGGGGAGCTGTTTTTT. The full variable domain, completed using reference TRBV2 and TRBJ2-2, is EPEVTQTPSHQVTQMGQEVILRCVPISNHLYFYWYRQILGQKVEFLVSFYNNEISEKSEIFDDQFSVERPDGSNFTLKIRSTKLEDSAMYFCASSEVTGGTYNTGELFFGEGSRLTVL.

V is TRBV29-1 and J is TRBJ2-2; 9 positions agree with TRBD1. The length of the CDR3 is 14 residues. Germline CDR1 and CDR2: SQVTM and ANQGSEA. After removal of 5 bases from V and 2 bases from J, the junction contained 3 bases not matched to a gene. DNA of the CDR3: TGCAGCGTTAGACAGGGGGTAAACACCGGGGAGCTGTTTTTT. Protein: CSVRQGVNTGELFF.

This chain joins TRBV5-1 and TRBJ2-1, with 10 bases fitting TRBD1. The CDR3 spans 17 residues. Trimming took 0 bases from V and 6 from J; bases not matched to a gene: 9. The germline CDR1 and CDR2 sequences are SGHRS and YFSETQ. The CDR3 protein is CASSLDTRDRGLNEQFF. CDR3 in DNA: TGCGCCAGCAGCTTGGACACCCGGGACAGGGGCCTCAATGAGCAGTTCTTC.